These T cell receptor beta chains were read from a single sample in a study of cytomegalovirus exposure and HLA in healthy donors. Here immunoSEQ multiplex PCR was the method, and the copy in TCRdb shows in-frame clones only, minus some. The profile shows approximately 90,000 clones, about 75% of them singletons. The source material was PBMCs. The receptors derive from a man aged 35-49 years in good health and CMV-seronegative. The CDR3 runs from the conserved cysteine through the conserved F or W. Each record gives: D gene, V gene, J gene, clone size, CDR3 length, CDR3 DNA, CDR3 protein. A D gene is named only where the DNA matches it firmly. Size is omitted from some rows. Given values are once, few, many or a class for expanded clones.

d_gene: .
v_gene: TRBV29-1
j_gene: TRBJ2-7
abundance: .
len: 12
CDR3nt: TGCAGCGTTGTCGAGCGAACCTACGAGCAGTACTTC
CDR3aa: CSVVERTYEQYF

d_gene: TRBD1
v_gene: TRBV29-1
j_gene: TRBJ2-7
abundance: few
len: 13
CDR3nt: TGCAGCGGGACAGGGGGCGCGGTCAACGAGCAGTACTTC
CDR3aa: CSGTGGAVNEQYF

d_gene: TRBD1
v_gene: TRBV6-1
j_gene: TRBJ2-5
abundance: .
len: 16
CDR3nt: TGTGCCAGCAGTGATCTGGACAGGGGGGGAAAAGAGACCCAGTACTTC
CDR3aa: CASSDLDRGGKETQYF

d_gene: TRBD1
v_gene: TRBV2
j_gene: TRBJ2-6
abundance: .
len: 15
CDR3nt: TGTGCCAGCAAGGACAGGGGGATTCAGGCCAACGTCCTGACTTTC
CDR3aa: CASKDRGIQANVLTF

d_gene: .
v_gene: TRBV19
j_gene: TRBJ2-1
abundance: .
len: 15
CDR3nt: TGTGCCAGTAGTATACGGGGATTCCTCGGGGATGAGCAGTTCTTC
CDR3aa: CASSIRGFLGDEQFF

d_gene: TRBD1
v_gene: TRBV7-8
j_gene: TRBJ1-5
abundance: once
len: 15
CDR3nt: TGTGCCAGCAGCACGGACAGGGGAGAGTTTCAGCCCCAGCATTTT
CDR3aa: CASSTDRGEFQPQHF

d_gene: TRBD1
v_gene: TRBV6-5
j_gene: TRBJ1-1
abundance: .
len: 15
CDR3nt: TGTGCCAGCAGTTACAGGGGGACACAGGGGACTGAAGCTTTCTTT
CDR3aa: CASSYRGTQGTEAFF

d_gene: .
v_gene: TRBV5-1
j_gene: TRBJ2-2
abundance: .
len: 17
CDR3nt: TGCGCCAGCAGCTCCCGGGGGCGGGAGCACAACACCGGGGAGCTGTTTTTT
CDR3aa: CASSSRGREHNTGELFF

d_gene: .
v_gene: TRBV7-6
j_gene: TRBJ1-1
abundance: few
len: 13
CDR3nt: TGTGCCAGCAGCTTTACAGAGAACACTGAAGCTTTCTTT
CDR3aa: CASSFTENTEAFF

d_gene: TRBD1
v_gene: TRBV6-1
j_gene: TRBJ1-2
abundance: .
len: 14
CDR3nt: TGTGCCAGCAGGCCTATCGGGACAGATAATGGCTACACCTTC
CDR3aa: CASRPIGTDNGYTF

d_gene: .
v_gene: TRBV11-3
j_gene: TRBJ1-6
abundance: once
len: 14
CDR3nt: TGTGCCAGCAGCTTCGAGGGCTTTGATTCACCCCTCCACTTT
CDR3aa: CASSFEGFDSPLHF

d_gene: .
v_gene: TRBV25-1
j_gene: TRBJ1-4
abundance: .
len: 16
CDR3nt: TGTGCCAGCAGTGAATTAGGGGCAGGCCTTAATGAAAAACTGTTTTTT
CDR3aa: CASSELGAGLNEKLFF

d_gene: .
v_gene: TRBV5-6
j_gene: TRBJ2-1
abundance: .
len: 13
CDR3nt: TGTGCCAGCAGCTTTGGGGGGAGCTATGAGCAGTTCTTC
CDR3aa: CASSFGGSYEQFF

d_gene: TRBD1
v_gene: TRBV29-1
j_gene: TRBJ1-2
abundance: once
len: 14
CDR3nt: TGCAGCGTCCGAACACAGGGGACTGGCTATGGCTACACCTTC
CDR3aa: CSVRTQGTGYGYTF

d_gene: .
v_gene: TRBV10-1
j_gene: TRBJ2-7
abundance: few
len: 13
CDR3nt: TGCGCCAGCCAGAGGGACTTCGCTGGGGAGCAGTACTTC
CDR3aa: CASQRDFAGEQYF

d_gene: .
v_gene: TRBV6-5
j_gene: TRBJ1-4
abundance: once
len: 16
CDR3nt: TGTGCCAGCAGTTACTCTGGGGCTCGGCCTAATGAAAAACTGTTTTTT
CDR3aa: CASSYSGARPNEKLFF

d_gene: .
v_gene: TRBV6-5
j_gene: TRBJ2-3
abundance: .
len: 15
CDR3nt: TGTGCCAGCAGTTATGTGGGCCCTGGCACAGATACGCAGTATTTT
CDR3aa: CASSYVGPGTDTQYF

d_gene: TRBD2
v_gene: TRBV5-1
j_gene: TRBJ2-1
abundance: .
len: 19
CDR3nt: TGCGCCAGCAGCTTCCCGGGACTAGCGGGCCAAAGCTCCTACAATGAGCAGTTCTTC
CDR3aa: CASSFPGLAGQSSYNEQFF

d_gene: TRBD2
v_gene: TRBV5-1
j_gene: TRBJ2-1
abundance: .
len: 18
CDR3nt: TGCGCCAGCAGCTTGGCGGCTAGCGGATGGGACTCCTACAATGAGCAGTTCTTC
CDR3aa: CASSLAASGWDSYNEQFF

d_gene: .
v_gene: TRBV19
j_gene: TRBJ1-5
abundance: few
len: 14
CDR3nt: TGTGCCAGTAAAACGCAGAGCGGCAATCAGCCCCAGCATTTT
CDR3aa: CASKTQSGNQPQHF

d_gene: .
v_gene: TRBV9
j_gene: TRBJ2-7
abundance: .
len: 14
CDR3nt: TGTGCCAGCAGCGCCGGAGACAGAGACTACGAGCAGTACTTC
CDR3aa: CASSAGDRDYEQYF

d_gene: .
v_gene: TRBV10-3
j_gene: TRBJ1-1
abundance: once
len: 15
CDR3nt: TGTGCCATCAGTGATCGGAGGGTGCTGAACACTGAAGCTTTCTTT
CDR3aa: CAISDRRVLNTEAFF

d_gene: TRBD1
v_gene: TRBV12-5
j_gene: TRBJ1-3
abundance: once
len: 18
CDR3nt: TGTGCTAGTGGTCCCCCTCAGGTGGACAGGGGTAGGGAAAACACCATATATTTT
CDR3aa: CASGPPQVDRGRENTIYF

d_gene: TRBD1
v_gene: TRBV6-1
j_gene: TRBJ1-1
abundance: few
len: 13
CDR3nt: TGTGCCAGCAGAACTCTCCTAGGACAGGGGACTTTCTTT
CDR3aa: CASRTLLGQGTFF

d_gene: TRBD1
v_gene: TRBV18
j_gene: TRBJ2-1
abundance: .
len: 17
CDR3nt: TGTGCCAGCTCACCACGCACCGGGACAGGGGTCTACAATGAGCAGTTCTTC
CDR3aa: CASSPRTGTGVYNEQFF

d_gene: TRBD1
v_gene: TRBV4-2
j_gene: TRBJ1-5
abundance: .
len: 17
CDR3nt: TGTGCCAGCAGCCAAGATCAAGGAGACAGGGGGCCGGCGCCCCAGCATTTT
CDR3aa: CASSQDQGDRGPAPQHF

d_gene: .
v_gene: TRBV7-3
j_gene: TRBJ2-5
abundance: .
len: 13
CDR3nt: TGTGCCAGCAGTATTTCAGATGGTCAGACCCAGTACTTC
CDR3aa: CASSISDGQTQYF

d_gene: TRBD1
v_gene: TRBV7-3
j_gene: TRBJ2-7
abundance: .
len: 15
CDR3nt: TGTGCCAGCAGCTTAGGGACAGGGGGCACATACGAGCAGTACTTC
CDR3aa: CASSLGTGGTYEQYF

d_gene: TRBD1
v_gene: TRBV7-9
j_gene: TRBJ1-2
abundance: once
len: 14
CDR3nt: TGTGCCAGCAGCCACCGGGACAGAGCTTCGGGCTACACCTTC
CDR3aa: CASSHRDRASGYTF